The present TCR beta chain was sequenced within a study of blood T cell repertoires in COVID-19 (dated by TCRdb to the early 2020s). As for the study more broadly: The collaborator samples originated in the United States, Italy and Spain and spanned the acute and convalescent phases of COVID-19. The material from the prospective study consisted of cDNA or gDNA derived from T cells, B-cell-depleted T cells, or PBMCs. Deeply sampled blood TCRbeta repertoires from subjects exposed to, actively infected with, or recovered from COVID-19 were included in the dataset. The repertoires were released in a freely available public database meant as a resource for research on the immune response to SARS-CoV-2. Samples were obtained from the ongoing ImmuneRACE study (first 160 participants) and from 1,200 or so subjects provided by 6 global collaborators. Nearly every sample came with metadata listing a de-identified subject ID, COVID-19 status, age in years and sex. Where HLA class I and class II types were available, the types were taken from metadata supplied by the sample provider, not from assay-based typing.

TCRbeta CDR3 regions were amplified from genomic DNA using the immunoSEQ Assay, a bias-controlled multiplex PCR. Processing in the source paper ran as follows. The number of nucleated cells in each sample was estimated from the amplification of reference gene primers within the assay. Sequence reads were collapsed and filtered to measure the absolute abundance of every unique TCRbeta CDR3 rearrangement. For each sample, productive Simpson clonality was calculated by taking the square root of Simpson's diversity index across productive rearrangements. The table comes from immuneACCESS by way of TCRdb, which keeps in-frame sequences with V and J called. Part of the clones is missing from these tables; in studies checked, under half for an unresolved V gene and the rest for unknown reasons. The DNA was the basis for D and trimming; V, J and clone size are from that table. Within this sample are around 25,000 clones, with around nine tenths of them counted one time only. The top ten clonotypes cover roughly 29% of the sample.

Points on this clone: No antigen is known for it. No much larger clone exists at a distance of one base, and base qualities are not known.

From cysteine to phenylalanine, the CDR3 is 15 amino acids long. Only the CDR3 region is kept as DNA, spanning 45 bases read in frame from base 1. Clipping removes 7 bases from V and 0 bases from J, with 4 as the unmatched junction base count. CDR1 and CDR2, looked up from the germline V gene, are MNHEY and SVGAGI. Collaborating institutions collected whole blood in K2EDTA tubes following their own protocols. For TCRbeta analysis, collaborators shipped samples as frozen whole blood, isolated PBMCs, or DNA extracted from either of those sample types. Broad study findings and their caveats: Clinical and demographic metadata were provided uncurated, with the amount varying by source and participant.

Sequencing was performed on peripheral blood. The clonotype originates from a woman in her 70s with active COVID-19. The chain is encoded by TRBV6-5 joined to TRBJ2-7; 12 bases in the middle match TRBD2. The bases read TGTGCCAGCACCAAGGGACTAGCGGGCTCCTACGAGCAGTACTTC. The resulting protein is CASTKGLAGSYEQYF.